Listed below are T cell receptor beta chains from one sample, sequenced in a study of blood T cell repertoires in COVID-19. The method was immunoSEQ multiplex PCR; TCRdb's version includes in-frame clones alone and lacks a portion of them. The sample holds 200,000 to 250,000 clones, roughly nine tenths seen once. Sequencing was carried out using peripheral blood. These receptors came from a woman in her late teens or twenties who had recovered from COVID-19. CDR3s include the opening cysteine and the closing phenylalanine or tryptophan. The D gene is left open where the match is weak. Size values are once, few and many counts, or a class for expanded clones, and some rows have none.

v_call: TRBV6-5
clone_size: few
j_call: TRBJ2-1
d_call: .
cdr3_aa: CASSSPTTNNEQFF
cdr3_nt: TGTGCCAGCAGCTCCCCGACAACCAACAATGAGCAGTTCTTC

v_call: TRBV18
clone_size: .
j_call: TRBJ2-5
d_call: .
cdr3_aa: CASSRQQGRETQYF
cdr3_nt: TGTGCCAGCTCACGACAACAGGGTCGTGAGACCCAGTACTTC

v_call: TRBV7-3
clone_size: .
j_call: TRBJ2-5
d_call: .
cdr3_aa: CASSPQVGDGETQYF
cdr3_nt: TGTGCCAGCAGCCCCCAGGTGGGAGACGGGGAGACCCAGTACTTC

v_call: TRBV9
clone_size: .
j_call: TRBJ1-2
d_call: .
cdr3_aa: CASSVGAGPDGYTF
cdr3_nt: TGTGCCAGCAGCGTAGGGGCAGGGCCGGATGGCTACACCTTC

v_call: TRBV9
clone_size: .
j_call: TRBJ2-1
d_call: .
cdr3_aa: CASSVLDNEQFF
cdr3_nt: TGTGCCAGCAGCGTCCTAGATAATGAGCAGTTCTTC

v_call: TRBV6-5
clone_size: .
j_call: TRBJ2-5
d_call: TRBD1
cdr3_aa: CASSYADRGWETQYF
cdr3_nt: TGTGCCAGCAGTTATGCGGACAGGGGGTGGGAGACCCAGTACTTC

v_call: TRBV18
clone_size: .
j_call: TRBJ2-3
d_call: .
cdr3_aa: CASSGVGTDTQYF
cdr3_nt: TGTGCCAGCTCCGGGGTAGGGACAGATACGCAGTATTTT

v_call: TRBV6-2/TRBV6-3
clone_size: .
j_call: TRBJ2-7
d_call: TRBD2
cdr3_aa: CASSFGTSGRDRPYEQYF
cdr3_nt: TGTGCCAGCAGTTTTGGTACTAGCGGGAGAGATCGGCCCTACGAGCAGTACTTC

v_call: TRBV6-5
clone_size: .
j_call: TRBJ1-2
d_call: TRBD1
cdr3_aa: CASSYSDRVLLGGYTF
cdr3_nt: TGTGCCAGCAGTTACTCGGACAGGGTTTTATTAGGCGGCTACACCTTC

v_call: TRBV4-2
clone_size: .
j_call: TRBJ2-3
d_call: .
cdr3_aa: CASSQATDTQYF
cdr3_nt: TGTGCCAGCAGCCAGGCCACAGATACGCAGTATTTT

v_call: TRBV19
clone_size: .
j_call: TRBJ1-1
d_call: .
cdr3_aa: CASSIGPNTEAFF
cdr3_nt: TGTGCCAGTAGTATAGGGCCGAACACTGAAGCTTTCTTT

v_call: TRBV10-3
clone_size: .
j_call: TRBJ2-1
d_call: TRBD2
cdr3_aa: CAIRGTSGRSSYNEQFF
cdr3_nt: TGTGCCATCAGGGGGACTAGCGGGAGGAGCTCCTACAATGAGCAGTTCTTC

v_call: TRBV11-2
clone_size: .
j_call: TRBJ2-2
d_call: .
cdr3_aa: CASSLGLNTGELFF
cdr3_nt: TGTGCCAGCAGCCTGGGACTGAACACCGGGGAGCTGTTTTTT

v_call: TRBV4-3
clone_size: .
j_call: TRBJ1-5
d_call: .
cdr3_aa: CASSQDRGEDQPQHF
cdr3_nt: TGCGCCAGCAGCCAAGATCGAGGGGAGGATCAGCCCCAGCATTTT

v_call: TRBV27
clone_size: .
j_call: TRBJ2-7
d_call: TRBD2
cdr3_aa: CASSQRLPGLAGKNGQYF
cdr3_nt: TGTGCCAGCAGTCAACGACTACCGGGACTAGCGGGAAAAAATGGGCAGTACTTC

v_call: TRBV27
clone_size: .
j_call: TRBJ2-7
d_call: TRBD1
cdr3_aa: CASSPTGEVYEQYF
cdr3_nt: TGTGCCAGCAGTCCGACAGGGGAAGTCTACGAGCAGTACTTC

v_call: TRBV29-1
clone_size: .
j_call: TRBJ2-5
d_call: .
cdr3_aa: CSVAVSSLGETQYF
cdr3_nt: TGCAGCGTTGCGGTTAGCAGTCTAGGTGAGACCCAGTACTTC

v_call: TRBV5-5
clone_size: .
j_call: TRBJ2-2
d_call: TRBD2
cdr3_aa: CASSLQGLPHTGELFF
cdr3_nt: TGTGCCAGCAGCCTTCAGGGACTACCCCACACCGGGGAGCTGTTTTTT

v_call: TRBV27
clone_size: .
j_call: TRBJ2-2
d_call: .
cdr3_aa: CASTTWAEYTGELFF
cdr3_nt: TGTGCCAGCACCACGTGGGCAGAGTACACCGGGGAGCTGTTTTTT

v_call: TRBV3-1/TRBV3-2
clone_size: .
j_call: TRBJ1-1
d_call: .
cdr3_aa: CASSHDTEAFF
cdr3_nt: TGTGCCAGCAGCCACGACACTGAAGCTTTCTTT

v_call: TRBV7-2
clone_size: .
j_call: TRBJ2-7
d_call: .
cdr3_aa: CASSYEAESPYEQYF
cdr3_nt: TGTGCCAGCAGCTACGAGGCGGAATCTCCCTACGAGCAGTACTTC

v_call: TRBV4-2
clone_size: .
j_call: TRBJ2-1
d_call: TRBD2
cdr3_aa: CASSHPPGLAGDDNEQFF
cdr3_nt: TGTGCCAGCAGCCATCCTCCGGGACTAGCGGGAGACGACAATGAGCAGTTCTTC

v_call: TRBV30
clone_size: .
j_call: TRBJ2-7
d_call: .
cdr3_aa: CASARRGEQYF
cdr3_nt: TGTGCCTCAGCCCGTCGAGGCGAGCAGTACTTC

v_call: TRBV19
clone_size: .
j_call: TRBJ2-6
d_call: .
cdr3_aa: CASTDRRGANVLTF
cdr3_nt: TGTGCCAGTACGGACAGACGAGGGGCCAACGTCCTGACTTTC

v_call: TRBV6-5
clone_size: .
j_call: TRBJ2-2
d_call: TRBD1
cdr3_aa: CASTQGAGTGELFF
cdr3_nt: TGTGCCAGCACACAGGGGGCGGGCACCGGGGAGCTGTTTTTT

v_call: TRBV9
clone_size: .
j_call: TRBJ1-2
d_call: .
cdr3_aa: CASSERRAIVYGYTF
cdr3_nt: TGTGCCAGCAGCGAACGCCGTGCTATAGTCTATGGCTACACCTTC

v_call: TRBV19
clone_size: once
j_call: TRBJ1-5
d_call: .
cdr3_aa: CASSQTGNNQPQHF
cdr3_nt: TGTGCCAGTAGCCAAACAGGGAACAATCAGCCCCAGCATTTT

v_call: TRBV28
clone_size: .
j_call: TRBJ2-7
d_call: TRBD1
cdr3_aa: CASRRGQGGNPYEQYF
cdr3_nt: TGTGCCAGCAGGCGTGGACAGGGGGGGAACCCCTACGAGCAGTACTTC

v_call: TRBV5-1
clone_size: .
j_call: TRBJ2-7
d_call: .
cdr3_aa: CASSPRVGGRSYEQYF
cdr3_nt: TGCGCCAGCAGCCCTCGGGTCGGTGGAAGAAGCTACGAGCAGTACTTC

v_call: TRBV7-3
clone_size: .
j_call: TRBJ1-3
d_call: .
cdr3_aa: CASSEQGNTIYF
cdr3_nt: TGTGCCAGCAGCGAACAGGGAAACACCATATATTTT

v_call: TRBV3-1/TRBV3-2
clone_size: .
j_call: TRBJ2-7
d_call: TRBD2
cdr3_aa: CASSQVAGGPDEQYF
cdr3_nt: TGTGCCAGCAGCCAGGTGGCGGGAGGGCCGGACGAGCAGTACTTC

v_call: TRBV7-3
clone_size: .
j_call: TRBJ1-2
d_call: .
cdr3_aa: CASSPGQPNYGYTF
cdr3_nt: TGTGCCAGCAGCCCAGGACAGCCTAACTATGGCTACACCTTC

v_call: TRBV25-1
clone_size: .
j_call: TRBJ2-1
d_call: .
cdr3_aa: CASSESLDRAHFF
cdr3_nt: TGTGCCAGCAGTGAATCTCTAGACCGAGCTCATTTCTTC

v_call: TRBV11-2
clone_size: .
j_call: TRBJ1-1
d_call: .
cdr3_aa: CASSLAYTEAFF
cdr3_nt: TGTGCCAGCAGCTTAGCCTACACTGAAGCTTTCTTT

v_call: TRBV25-1
clone_size: .
j_call: TRBJ2-2
d_call: TRBD1
cdr3_aa: CASSDRETGGSGELFF
cdr3_nt: TGTGCCAGCAGTGATCGCGAGACAGGGGGCTCCGGGGAGCTGTTTTTT

v_call: TRBV5-1
clone_size: once
j_call: TRBJ1-1
d_call: .
cdr3_aa: CASSFRPGDPANTEAFF
cdr3_nt: TGCGCCAGCAGCTTTAGGCCGGGGGATCCGGCGAACACTGAAGCTTTCTTT

v_call: TRBV6-2/TRBV6-3
clone_size: .
j_call: TRBJ2-3
d_call: .
cdr3_aa: CASSYSEAQYF
cdr3_nt: TGTGCCAGCAGTTACTCGGAGGCGCAGTATTTT

v_call: TRBV7-2
clone_size: .
j_call: TRBJ2-2
d_call: .
cdr3_aa: CASSLEQGGTGELFF
cdr3_nt: TGTGCCAGCAGCTTAGAACAGGGCGGTACCGGGGAGCTGTTTTTT

v_call: TRBV7-9
clone_size: .
j_call: TRBJ2-2
d_call: .
cdr3_aa: CASSLSIGGGLDGELFF
cdr3_nt: TGTGCCAGCAGCTTATCAATCGGAGGGGGCTTGGACGGGGAGCTGTTTTTT

v_call: TRBV7-9
clone_size: .
j_call: TRBJ1-1
d_call: .
cdr3_aa: CASSPTGRLTNTEAFF
cdr3_nt: TGTGCCAGCAGCCCCACAGGGAGATTAACGAACACTGAAGCTTTCTTT

v_call: TRBV30
clone_size: .
j_call: TRBJ1-1
d_call: TRBD1
cdr3_aa: CAWNPTGTGSPEAFF
cdr3_nt: TGTGCCTGGAATCCTACCGGGACAGGGAGTCCTGAAGCTTTCTTT

v_call: TRBV5-4
clone_size: few
j_call: TRBJ2-7
d_call: TRBD2
cdr3_aa: CASSLAGASGDEQYF
cdr3_nt: TGTGCCAGCAGCTTGGCCGGGGCTAGCGGGGACGAGCAGTACTTC

v_call: TRBV7-9
clone_size: few
j_call: TRBJ2-7
d_call: TRBD2
cdr3_aa: CASSSRTSGALYEQYF
cdr3_nt: TGTGCCAGCAGCAGCCGAACTAGCGGAGCACTCTACGAGCAGTACTTC

v_call: TRBV27
clone_size: .
j_call: TRBJ1-3
d_call: .
cdr3_aa: CASSSTYSGNTIYF
cdr3_nt: TGTGCCAGCAGTTCAACCTACTCTGGAAACACCATATATTTT

v_call: TRBV7-8
clone_size: .
j_call: TRBJ2-2
d_call: TRBD1
cdr3_aa: CASRGGTGRSGELFF
cdr3_nt: TGTGCCAGCAGGGGAGGGACAGGGCGGTCCGGGGAGCTGTTTTTT

v_call: TRBV5-8
clone_size: .
j_call: TRBJ2-7
d_call: .
cdr3_aa: CASSLRLPYEQYF
cdr3_nt: TGTGCCAGCAGCTTGAGACTACCCTACGAGCAGTACTTC

v_call: TRBV10-3
clone_size: .
j_call: TRBJ2-5
d_call: .
cdr3_aa: CAISESTGMETQYF
cdr3_nt: TGTGCCATCAGTGAGTCGACAGGTATGGAGACCCAGTACTTC

v_call: TRBV4-1
clone_size: .
j_call: TRBJ2-5
d_call: .
cdr3_aa: CASSRLINVKETQYF
cdr3_nt: TGCGCCAGCAGCCGACTCATTAATGTGAAAGAGACCCAGTACTTC

v_call: TRBV15
clone_size: .
j_call: TRBJ1-3
d_call: .
cdr3_aa: CATSNLSGNTIYF
cdr3_nt: TGTGCCACCAGCAACTTATCTGGAAACACCATATATTTT

v_call: TRBV7-9
clone_size: .
j_call: TRBJ2-1
d_call: .
cdr3_aa: CASSSPSSGTHSVYEQFF
cdr3_nt: TGTGCCAGCAGCTCCCCTAGCTCGGGGACTCATAGCGTCTATGAGCAGTTCTTC

v_call: TRBV4-3
clone_size: .
j_call: TRBJ1-2
d_call: .
cdr3_aa: CASSQEAGGPYGYTF
cdr3_nt: TGCGCCAGCAGCCAAGAGGCGGGGGGGCCTTATGGCTACACCTTC

v_call: TRBV6-2/TRBV6-3
clone_size: few
j_call: TRBJ2-2
d_call: TRBD2
cdr3_aa: CASSYEYTSAKPHNTGELFF
cdr3_nt: TGTGCCAGCAGTTACGAGTATACTAGCGCCAAACCCCACAACACCGGGGAGCTGTTTTTT

v_call: TRBV5-5
clone_size: .
j_call: TRBJ2-3
d_call: TRBD2
cdr3_aa: CASSLARTSGRAGDTQYF
cdr3_nt: TGTGCCAGCAGCTTGGCCAGGACTAGCGGGAGGGCCGGGGATACGCAGTATTTT

v_call: TRBV15
clone_size: .
j_call: TRBJ2-5
d_call: .
cdr3_aa: CATSRDQGNQETQYF
cdr3_nt: TGTGCCACCAGCAGAGATCAGGGTAACCAAGAGACCCAGTACTTC

v_call: TRBV25-1
clone_size: once
j_call: TRBJ1-3
d_call: .
cdr3_aa: CASPVMWGVGGNTIYF
cdr3_nt: TGTGCCAGCCCAGTGATGTGGGGGGTGGGTGGAAACACCATATATTTT

v_call: TRBV18
clone_size: .
j_call: TRBJ2-7
d_call: .
cdr3_aa: CASSPRVAGAVSYEQYF
cdr3_nt: TGTGCCAGCTCACCCCGGGTCGCAGGGGCGGTCTCCTACGAGCAGTACTTC

v_call: TRBV27
clone_size: .
j_call: TRBJ1-5
d_call: .
cdr3_aa: CATQTVANQPQHF
cdr3_nt: TGTGCCACCCAGACAGTAGCAAATCAGCCCCAGCATTTT